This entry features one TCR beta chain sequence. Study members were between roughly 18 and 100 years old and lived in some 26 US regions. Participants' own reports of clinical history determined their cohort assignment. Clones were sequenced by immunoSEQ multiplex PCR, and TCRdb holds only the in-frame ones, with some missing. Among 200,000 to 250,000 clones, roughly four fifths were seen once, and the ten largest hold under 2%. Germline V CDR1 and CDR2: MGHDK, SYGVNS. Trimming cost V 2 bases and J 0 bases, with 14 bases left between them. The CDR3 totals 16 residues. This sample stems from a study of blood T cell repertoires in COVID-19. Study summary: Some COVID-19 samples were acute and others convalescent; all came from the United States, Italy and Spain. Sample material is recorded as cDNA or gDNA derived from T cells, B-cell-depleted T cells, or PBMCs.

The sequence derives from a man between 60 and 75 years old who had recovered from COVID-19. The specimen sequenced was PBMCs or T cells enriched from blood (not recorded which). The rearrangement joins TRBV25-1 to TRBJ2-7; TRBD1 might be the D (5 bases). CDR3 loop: CASSEGHLTGSYEQYF. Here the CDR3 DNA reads TGTGCCAGCAGTGAAGGACACCTTACAGGCTCCTACGAGCAGTACTTC.